The entry below describes one TCR beta chain. Its recognized antigen is unknown. No much larger clone is present one base from it, and per-base qualities are unavailable. CDR1 MDHEN and CDR2 SYDVKM are derived from the germline V gene. V lost 2 bases and J lost 2 bases; the stretch between them is 22 bases long. The cysteine opens and the phenylalanine closes a CDR3 of 19 amino acids. Of all the DNA, just the CDR3 is kept, 57 bases in frame from base 1. This entry comes from a study of cytomegalovirus exposure and HLA in healthy donors listed by TCRdb under 2017. Regarding the research as a whole: According to a later analysis, the 120 or so validation repertoires were produced on the same platform as the approximately 600 repertoires of the first cohort. The study combined high-throughput TCR immunosequencing, statistical association of individual TCRs with disease status, and machine learning to predict cytomegalovirus infection status. Besides the first cohort of more than 650 subjects, a separate validation cohort made up of over a hundred different subjects was used. The study aimed to test whether signatures of past pathogen exposure could be identified by cataloging public T cell receptors.

Paper-wide results and their limitations: A few of the identified cytomegalovirus-associated TCR beta chains were confirmed in vitro to be specific for cytomegalovirus antigens. In a later analysis, TCRs clustered in the first cohort were found to also tend to co-occur in the roughly 130 validation repertoires, with 90% to 95% of cluster scores above 0. Across donors, most TCR sequences were observed very rarely, whereas some public TCRs were present in many individuals. A later analysis had no HLA typing for the validation cohort, so co-occurrence there was scored across all 110 or so repertoires. Cytomegalovirus status was reported to be diagnosed by the classifier with high specificity and sensitivity in both the original and validation cohorts. In the study, approximately 150 TCR beta chains were listed as associated with cytomegalovirus. According to the authors, the approach could potentially be generalized to other disease states and immunological phenotypes.

Donors formed part of the validation cohort, which comprised 120 subjects and was distinct from the first cohort of some 700 subjects. Library generation was performed with the immunoSEQ multiplex PCR assay. Per the authors' processing: To diagnose cytomegalovirus status from the catalog of TCR beta chain sequences, a statistical classification framework was built. TCRdb took this table from immuneACCESS and kept in-frame rearrangements with V and J called. Such tables lack part of the clones; where checked against another copy, unresolved V genes explain under half of the gap, and the rest is unexplained. V and J calls and clone size are given by that table; D and trimming were obtained from the DNA. The sample table contains under 400,000 clones; only one count was recorded for approximately 88% of them. The top ten constitute 0.9% to 1% of the sample.

Material for sequencing was PBMCs. The receptor chain draws on TRBV28 and TRBJ1-5; a weak D assignment points to TRBD1 (5 bases agree). This receptor was taken from a man aged 25 to 40 in good health and CMV-seronegative. CDR3 loop: CASSLVSAGNSWGNQPQHF. Read as DNA, the sequence is TGTGCCAGCAGTTTAGTATCGGCAGGGAATTCCTGGGGCAATCAGCCCCAGCATTTT.